The text below deals with one TCR beta chain. This clonotype was picked up a small number of times. Its antigen remains unidentified. There are no base qualities to consult, and no much larger clone falls within one base. This sample was taken from a study of T and B cells in COVID-19 patients (dated by TCRdb to 2020 to 2022). As for the study more broadly: Using TRB and IGH repertoire sequencing of peripheral blood, the study characterized adaptive immunity in COVID-19 patients who had active infection or had recovered. A recovered cohort was made up of more than 15 patients contributing under 25 samples, mostly after mild to moderate COVID-19 managed as outpatients. The recovered cohort had a median age of about 34 years, compared with 55 to 85 years in the active-infection cohort. Of the approximately 21 patients in the active-infection cohort, approximately eleven were critically ill and needed mechanical ventilation or ECMO. Comorbidities linked to unfavorable COVID-19 outcome were present in about 90% of the roughly 20 patients in the active-infection cohort. Over 8 million TCR sequences were analysed in a TCR and BCR sequence repository that covered some 34 patients and approximately 70 time points. Because samples were available both during active disease and after recovery, a couple of patients were counted in both the recovered and the active cohorts. For the repertoire analyses, the comparison was an age-matched reference group of some 40 healthy donors who were negative for COVID-19 antibodies. Up to about 10 follow-up blood samples were collected per patient, with some samples spanning different disease stages in the same individual.

Genomic DNA extracted from blood, in amounts of roughly 250-500 ng, served as the starting material for amplifying TRB repertoires. Sequencing was performed on an Illumina MiSeq. Multiplex PCR with BIOMED2 TRB-A/B primer pools was used to amplify the TRB rearrangements. Two consecutive PCRs added Illumina-compatible adapters and 7-nucleotide sample barcodes to the amplicons. All library PCRs used Phusion HS II polymerase. The amplicons were purified from gel with the NucleoSpin Gel and PCR Clean-up kit, measured on Qubit, and then pooled at 4 to 5 nM. Before Illumina next-generation sequencing, the quality of the amplicon pool was assessed on an Agilent 2100 Bioanalyzer. The study's own analysis went as follows. Annotation of TRB rearrangements was performed with MiXCR 3.0.8 using the default MiXCR reference library. Sequences with fewer than 2 reads and non-productive reads were filtered out, and every unique CDR3 nucleotide sequence was treated as a single clone. Clonality, diversity, richness and V-J gene usage were calculated in R 3.5.1. GLIPH2 was used to cluster TCRs by CDR3 similarity, and OLGA was used to calculate generation probabilities. GLIPH2 clusters were kept only when the clusters contained at least four unique TCR clonotypes present in at least three individuals. TCRdb took the public reads, trimmed them with fastp at Q25, ran MiXCR for clone calling and kept in-frame beta chains. A single entry per CDR3 protein holds the most common genes and DNA from its merged rows. These V and J calls rely on TCRdb rather than the paper's analysis. The sample table lists over 15,000 distinct CDR3 sequences, 35% to 45% of them with a count of one. The top ten constitute 16% of the sample.

Results and caveats for the whole study, not just this receptor: It was stated that prospective validation of the reported TCR clusters was required before the clusters could be put to clinical use. Few blood samples were available from mildly ill patients while symptoms were present or from severe cases at early time points. The size of the cohort was considered insufficient for assessing HLA contributions to COVID-19 susceptibility or severity. In patients with COVID-19, the usage of TRBV/TRBJ genes was reported to be strongly skewed. A total of about 2,000 TCR clusters were exclusive to the recovered cohort, and around 31 of those clusters were low-pGen clusters. During active COVID-19 the TRB repertoires were highly clonal, but at recovery diversity and richness rose above the levels seen in healthy donors. Specific T cell subsets (CD4+/Treg/CD8+) and sorted SARS-CoV-2-responsive or tetramer+ T cells had not yet been sequenced, and these experiments were ongoing.

Per the germline V gene (reference sequence), SGHNT is the CDR1 and YYREEE is the CDR2. The CDR3 numbers 17 residues from cysteine through phenylalanine. The CDR3 DNA has 51 bases and is translated from base 1. The germline V end is reduced by 4 bases and the J end by 2 bases; junction bases left unmatched: 11. The V gene is TRBV5-4 and the J gene is TRBJ2-3; TRBD2 agrees with 9 junctional bases. This sequence originates from a human donor with active COVID-19. The sample comprised blood. CDR3 region: CASSAGWLAGFTDTQYF. The nucleotide sequence reads TGTGCCAGCAGCGCAGGCTGGCTAGCGGGGTTCACAGATACGCAGTATTTT.